This passage covers 14 T cell receptor beta chains from one sample sequenced in a study of T cell changes during pregnancy in multiple sclerosis. Profiling relied on immunoSEQ multiplex PCR, and the TCRdb table lists in-frame clones only, not all of them. This table holds around 69,000 clones, 92% found once. The sequencing used peripheral blood, collected in the first trimester of pregnancy. These TCRs come from a female donor with multiple sclerosis, enrolled in a pregnancy study.

The V call is TRBV18, the J call TRBJ2-2, with unresolved D. V shed 3 bases and J shed 0 bases, with 20 bases lying between them. This CDR3 region has 19 residues. Per the germline V gene, CDR1 is KGHSH and CDR2 is LQKENI. This CDR3 is CASSPTLPTGRSNTGELFF. The DNA for the CDR3 is TGTGCCAGCTCACCGACTCTGCCGACTGGCAGATCGAACACCGGGGAGCTGTTTTTT.

V usage is TRBV5-6 and J usage is TRBJ2-7; D is uncertain. This CDR3 is built from 17 residues. V lost 0 bases, J lost 1 base, and 17 bases lay in between. CDR1 and CDR2 (germline): SGHDT, YYEEEE. CDR3 loop: CASSLGHLRLSSYEQYF. CDR3 nucleotide sequence: TGTGCCAGCAGCTTGGGCCATCTCAGATTGTCATCCTACGAGCAGTACTTC.

This rearrangement joins TRBV28 to TRBJ2-6; the D gene is possibly TRBD1 (5 bases). CDR3 size: 18 residues. The ends were cut back, 6 bases at V and 0 bases at J, with 18 bases in the middle. The germline V gene has CDR1 MDHEN and CDR2 SYDVKM. CDR3: CASRPPGQGRSGANVLTF. CDR3 bases: TGTGCCAGCAGACCCCCAGGACAAGGCCGCTCTGGGGCCAACGTCCTGACTTTC.

The V gene is TRBV19, the J gene TRBJ1-1, with 9 positions matching TRBD1. Per germline, CDR1 LNHDA and CDR2 SQIVND (reference sequence). CDR3 size: 16 residues. V dropped 6 bases and J dropped 1; count of bases not matched to a gene: 9. Here the CDR3 reads CASSHRGRGRNTEAFF. In DNA, the CDR3 is TGTGCCAGTAGCCACAGGGGGCGCGGGAGGAACACTGAAGCTTTCTTT.

The chain has TRBV19 and TRBJ2-1, with 13 bases identical to TRBD2. The length of the CDR3 is 18 residues. The V and J ends lost 5 bases and 1 base, in that order; junction bases with no gene match: 8. CDR1 and CDR2 from the germline V gene are LNHDA and SQIVND (reference sequence). CDR3 region: CASSSRTSGRGSYNEQFF. The CDR3 DNA is TGTGCCAGTAGTTCACGGACTAGCGGGAGAGGGTCCTACAATGAGCAGTTCTTC.

This chain joins TRBV7-9 and TRBJ2-1; 12 bases align to TRBD2. The CDR3 is 15 residues long. Germline values: CDR1 SEHNR, CDR2 FQNEAQ (reference sequence). Germline trimming cut 5 bases from V and 6 bases from J; bases unmatched to any gene: 5. DNA of the CDR3: TGTGCCAGCAGCACAAGGACTAGCGGGATCAATGAGCAGTTCTTC. Protein sequence: CASSTRTSGINEQFF.

This chain uses TRBV27 with TRBJ2-6; 10 positions match TRBD2. Trimming took 3 bases from V and 0 from J; bases not matched to a gene: 2. The germline V gene encodes CDR1 MNHEY and CDR2 SMNVEV (reference sequence). The CDR3 totals 17 residues. CDR3 amino acids: CASSFRLAGSGANVLTF. CDR3 bases: TGTGCCAGCAGTTTTAGACTAGCGGGCTCTGGGGCCAACGTCCTGACTTTC.

The V call is TRBV7-2, the J call TRBJ2-1; TRBD1 agrees at 10 bases. From germline, CDR1 is SGHTA and CDR2 FQGNSA. Unmatched junction bases numbered 3, after V lost 3 bases and J lost 10 bases. The CDR3 extends over 13 amino acids. DNA of the CDR3: TGTGCCAGCAGCTTGGGACAGGGGATAGAGCAGTTCTTC. Translation: CASSLGQGIEQFF.

The V call is TRBV4-3, the J call TRBJ2-7, with D perhaps TRBD1 (5 bases). Trimming shortened V by 0 bases and J by 2 bases, and 11 bases separated the two germline ends. The CDR3 consists of 15 residues. CDR1 is LGHNA, CDR2 YSLEER, per germline. This CDR3 is CASSQEGQGTYEQYF. The CDR3 bases are TGCGCCAGCAGCCAAGAAGGTCAGGGTACCTACGAGCAGTACTTC.

In DNA form, the CDR3 reads TGTGCCAGCTACACCCAGGGCCTGGGTGGCTACACCTTC. Its translation is CASYTQGLGGYTF. The rearrangement links TRBV28 to TRBJ1-2, with D maybe TRBD1 (5 bases). Looked up from germline, CDR1 is MDHEN and CDR2 is SYDVKM. This CDR3 is built from 13 residues. Trimming shortened V by 8 bases and J by 7 bases, and 17 bases separated the two germline ends.

V is TRBV28 and J is TRBJ2-3; perhaps TRBD2 as D (6 bases). This CDR3 is built from 17 residues. Trimming stripped 5 bases from V and 0 bases from J, with 18 bases between. Per germline, CDR1 MDHEN and CDR2 SYDVKM. The CDR3 reads CASSLHGLSRSTDTQYF. CDR3 nucleotides: TGTGCCAGCAGTCTACACGGACTATCGCGTAGCACAGATACGCAGTATTTT.

The J gene is TRBJ1-2, the V gene TRBV9, with D possibly being TRBD1 (5 bases). The CDR3 sequence is 15 residues long. Germline CDR1 is SGDLS and CDR2 is YYNGEE. Trimming removed 0 bases from V and 7 bases from J, with 16 bases in between. The CDR3 DNA reads TGTGCCAGCAGCGTAGAGGGGAAAAGATCAGGTGGCTACACCTTC. Translated, it gives CASSVEGKRSGGYTF. Full variable domain (rest looked up from reference TRBV9 and TRBJ1-2): DSGVTQTPKHLITATGQRVTLRCSPRSGDLSVYWYQQSLDQGLQFLIQYYNGEERAKGNILERFSAQQFPDLHSELNLSSLELGDSALYFCASSVEGKRSGGYTFGSGTRLTVV.

The chain joins TRBV4-3 to TRBJ2-1, with 9 bases lining up with TRBD1. The germline V gene has CDR1 LGHNA and CDR2 YSLEER. J gave up 8 bases and V 3 bases, and 11 bases lay outside the gene matches. The CDR3 loop spans 16 amino acids. The CDR3 protein is CASSQEQGASFHEQFF. In DNA form, the CDR3 reads TGCGCCAGCAGCCAGGAACAGGGGGCATCCTTTCATGAGCAGTTCTTC.

This clone was observed a handful of times. The chain is built from TRBV27 and TRBJ2-7; 8 bases agree with TRBD1. This CDR3 spans 17 amino acids. The V gene end was trimmed by 2 bases and the J gene end by 2 bases; junction bases not matched to a gene: 11. The V gene's germline CDR1 is MNHEY and CDR2 SMNVEV (reference sequence). The CDR3, as DNA: TGTGCCAGCAGTTTACCTGGGACAGGACTACCTGCCTACGAGCAGTACTTC. It translates to CASSLPGTGLPAYEQYF.